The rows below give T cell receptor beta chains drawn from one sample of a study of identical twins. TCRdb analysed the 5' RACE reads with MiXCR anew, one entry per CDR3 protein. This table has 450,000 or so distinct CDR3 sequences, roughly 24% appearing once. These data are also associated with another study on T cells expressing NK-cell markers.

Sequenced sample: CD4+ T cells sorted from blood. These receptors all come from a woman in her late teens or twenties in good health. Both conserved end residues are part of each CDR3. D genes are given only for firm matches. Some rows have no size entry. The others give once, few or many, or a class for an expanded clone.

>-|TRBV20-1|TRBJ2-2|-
TGCAGTGCTAGAGGGGATTCGGTCGGGGCGGGCACCGGGGAGCTGTTTTTT
CSARGDSVGAGTGELFF
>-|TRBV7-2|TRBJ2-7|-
TGTGCCAGCAGCTCCCAGGGGACTGGTTACGAGCAGTACTTC
CASSSQGTGYEQYF
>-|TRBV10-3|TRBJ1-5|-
TGTGCCATCTCAGGGGATCTGAGCAATCAGCCCCAGCATTTT
CAISGDLSNQPQHF
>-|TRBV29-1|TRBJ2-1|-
TGCAGCGTTAAGGTGACTGAGCAGTTCTTC
CSVKVTEQFF
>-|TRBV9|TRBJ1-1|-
TGTGCCAGCAGCGTAGATGGTAGGGGGGGCACTGAAGCTTTCTTT
CASSVDGRGGTEAFF
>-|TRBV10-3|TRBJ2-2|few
TGTGCCATCAGTTTCTCCGGGACGGCGAACACCGGGGAGCTGTTTTTT
CAISFSGTANTGELFF
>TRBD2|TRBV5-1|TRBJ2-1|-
TGCGCCAGCAGGAACGGGACTAGCGGCAAGCAGTTCTTC
CASRNGTSGKQFF
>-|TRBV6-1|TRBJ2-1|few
TGTGCCAGCAGTGCCATTGGGAGCTACAATGAGCAGTTCTTC
CASSAIGSYNEQFF
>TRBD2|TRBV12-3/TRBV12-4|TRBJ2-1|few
TGTGCCAGCAGTTCCGGGACTAGCGGGAGGGCCGGCAATGAGCAGTTCTTC
CASSSGTSGRAGNEQFF
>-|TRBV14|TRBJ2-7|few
TGTGCCAGCAGCCCACAGGGTTACGGTTACGAGCAGTACTTC
CASSPQGYGYEQYF
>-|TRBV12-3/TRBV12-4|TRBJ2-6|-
TGTGCCAGCATCCTGGGCCCGGGTAGAACCGGGGCCAACGTCCTGACTTTC
CASILGPGRTGANVLTF
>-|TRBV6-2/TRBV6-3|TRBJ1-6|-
TGTGCCAGCAGTTTTTCCCACGGGAATTCACCCCTCCACTTT
CASSFSHGNSPLHF
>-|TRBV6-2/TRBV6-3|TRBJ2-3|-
TGTGCCAGCGGGGGGTTCACAGATACGCAGTATTTT
CASGGFTDTQYF
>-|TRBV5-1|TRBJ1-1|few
TGCGCCAGCAGCTTCGGGCCGAGCGCTGAAGCTTTCTTT
CASSFGPSAEAFF
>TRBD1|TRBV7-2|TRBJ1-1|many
TGTGCCAGCAGCCCCCCAGGGGGACGAGGTGAAGCTTTCTTT
CASSPPGGRGEAFF
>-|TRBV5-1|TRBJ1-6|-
TGCGCCAGCAGCTTGGCCGACGGCGGGTCACCCCTCCACTTT
CASSLADGGSPLHF